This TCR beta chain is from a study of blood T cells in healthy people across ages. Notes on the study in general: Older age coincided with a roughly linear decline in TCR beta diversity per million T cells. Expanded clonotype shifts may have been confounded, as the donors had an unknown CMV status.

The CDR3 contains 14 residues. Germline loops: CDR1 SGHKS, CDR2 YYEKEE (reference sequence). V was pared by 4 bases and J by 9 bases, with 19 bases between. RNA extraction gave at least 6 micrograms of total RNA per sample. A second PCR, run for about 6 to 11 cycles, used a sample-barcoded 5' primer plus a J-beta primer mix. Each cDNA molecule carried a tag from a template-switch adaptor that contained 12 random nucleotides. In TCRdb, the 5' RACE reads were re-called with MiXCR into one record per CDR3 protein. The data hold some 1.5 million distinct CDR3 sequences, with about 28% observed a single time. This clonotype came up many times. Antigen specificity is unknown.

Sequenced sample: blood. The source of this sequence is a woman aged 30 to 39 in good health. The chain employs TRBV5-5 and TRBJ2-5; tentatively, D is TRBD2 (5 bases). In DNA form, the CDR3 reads TGTGCCAGCAGCCCGCTTAGAGGAGAAGCGGCCCAGTACTTC. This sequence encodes CASSPLRGEAAQYF.